This TCR beta chain came from a study of beta chain features in type 1 diabetes. Study at large: Age, gender and cell yields were similar between patients and healthy donors. Study-wide results and caveats: Patients and controls would share equally any PCR tilt toward shorter templates. A moderate, significant TCRB CDR3 shortening appeared in type 1 diabetes across four CD4+ subsets.

Of the isolated RNA, all was reverse transcribed, and so the sequenced material was expressed TCRB transcripts. Method: immunoSEQ multiplex PCR; TCRdb's copy keeps in-frame clones and lacks some. Of some 660,000 clones listed, around an eighth are singletons. This clone turned up a few times. Its matching antigen is unknown. V gave up 1 base and J gave up 6 bases, with 15 bases separating them. The CDR3 has 15 amino acids. The germline gives CDR1 SGHTA, CDR2 FQGNSA. This receptor was obtained from a man between 18 and 29 years old with type 1 diabetes. The V gene is TRBV7-2, the J gene TRBJ1-2; D might be TRBD1 (5 bases). Material for sequencing was naive CD4+ T cells from blood. CDR3 nucleotides: TGTGCCAGCAGCTTAGTGGCGGTGCAACAGGATGGCTACACCTTC. This translates into CASSLVAVQQDGYTF.